The 29 T cell receptor beta chains presented below share a single source sample, sequenced in a study of cytomegalovirus exposure and HLA in healthy donors (TCRdb year 2017). The library was made by the immunoSEQ multiplex PCR assay. A mixture of 60 forward primers for TCR Vbeta segments and 13 reverse primers for TCR Jbeta segments was used in the multiplex PCR. Imported from immuneACCESS, the table was reduced by TCRdb to in-frame sequences with V and J called. These copies leave out some clones; in studies compared against another copy, an unresolved V gene accounts for under half, and the cause of the remainder is not known. This sample has roughly 100,000 clones in its table, and around 76% of those were observed once. The top ten hold 10% of the sample. The specimen was PBMCs. These TCRs come from a woman aged 18-29 years in good health and CMV-seropositive.

This clone was counted a few times. The chain uses TRBV6-6 and TRBJ1-5; possibly TRBD1 for D (5 bases). Germline V gene sequence: CDR1 MNHNY, CDR2 SVGAGI (reference sequence). The CDR3 totals 16 residues. V was trimmed by 6 bases and J by 3 bases, leaving 18 bases between them. CDR3 region: CASRHTGVGANQPQHF. The CDR3 bases are TGTGCCAGCAGGCATACAGGTGTTGGGGCCAATCAGCCCCAGCATTTT.

This clone was counted only a few times. This CDR3 is CASSYPQGKSLGEQYF. The CDR3 bases are TGTGCCAGCAGTTACCCACAGGGTAAATCGCTGGGCGAGCAGTACTTC. The chain combines TRBV6-6 with TRBJ2-7; the D gene is possibly TRBD1 (6 bases). This CDR3 contains 16 residues. The germline V gene encodes CDR1 MNHNY and CDR2 SVGAGI (reference sequence). Between the trimmed V and J ends, which lost 2 bases and 6 bases, there was a span of 20 bases.

This clone was found a few times. The chain links TRBV5-1 to TRBJ2-7; tentative D call: TRBD2 (5 bases). CDR3 length: 13 amino acids. Trimming pared 2 bases from V and 3 bases from J, leaving 9 bases between. Germline V lookup: CDR1 SGHRS, CDR2 YFSETQ. The CDR3 sequence: CASSFQRNYEQYF. DNA for the CDR3: TGCGCCAGCAGCTTCCAGCGGAACTACGAGCAGTACTTC.

The rearrangement links TRBV28 to TRBJ1-1, with D perhaps matching TRBD1 (6 bases). Germline V CDR1 and CDR2: MDHEN, SYDVKM. The length of the CDR3 is 12 residues. Trimming left V 11 bases short and J 2 bases short, with 12 bases between. The CDR3 reads CAGQGPNTEAFF. As DNA, the CDR3 is TGTGCCGGTCAGGGGCCAAACACTGAAGCTTTCTTT.

This rearrangement joins TRBV27 to TRBJ1-1; the match to TRBD1 covers 7 bases. Germline V lookup: CDR1 MNHEY, CDR2 SMNVEV (reference sequence). This CDR3 contains 15 residues. V lost 5 bases, J lost 4 bases, and 10 bases stayed unmatched. The CDR3 DNA reads as TGTGCCAGCAGTAGCCCAAACAGGGGTGTCACTGAAGCTTTCTTT. This translates into CASSSPNRGVTEAFF.

The chain carries TRBV9 and TRBJ1-6; D is ambiguous. The CDR3 totals 15 residues. Germline assignment: CDR1 SGDLS and CDR2 YYNGEE. V was cut by 0 bases and J by 6 bases, with 10 bases left in between. DNA for the CDR3: TGTGCCAGCAGCGTAGGCGTGGGGAGTAATTCACCCCTCCACTTT. Translation: CASSVGVGSNSPLHF.

This sequence joins TRBV30 and TRBJ1-3; D is undetermined. Germline-derived CDR1 and CDR2 are GTSNPN and SVGIG (reference sequence). Between the trimmed V and J ends, which lost 2 bases and 0 bases, there was a span of 5 bases. The CDR3 is 13 residues long. DNA for the CDR3: TGTGCCTGGAGTTCGGTCTCTGGAAACACCATATATTTT. This sequence encodes CAWSSVSGNTIYF.

J is TRBJ1-2 and V is TRBV7-2; no firm D call. V gave up 4 bases and J gave up 3 bases, with 12 bases separating them. Per germline, CDR1 SGHTA and CDR2 FQGNSA. This CDR3 comprises 14 residues. CDR3 coding DNA: TGTGCCAGCAGCTATGGACGGACTTACTATGGCTACACCTTC. Translation: CASSYGRTYYGYTF.

The chain uses TRBV7-3 and TRBJ1-1; no firm D call. The V and J ends lost 1 base and 1 base respectively, with 4 bases between them. CDR1 and CDR2 from the germline V gene are SGHTA and FQGTGA. CDR3 size: 13 residues. The CDR3 sequence is CASSLSQNTEAFF. The CDR3 coding sequence is TGTGCCAGCAGCTTAAGTCAGAACACTGAAGCTTTCTTT.

DNA for the CDR3: TGTGCCACCAGCCTACTTCACAATGAGCAGTTCTTC. Amino acid sequence: CATSLLHNEQFF. V gene TRBV15 combines with J gene TRBJ2-1; D remains unclear. V lost 5 bases to trimming and J lost 5 bases, with 7 bases between them. In germline, CDR1 is LNHNV, CDR2 YYDKDF (reference sequence). The CDR3 runs to 12 residues.

The chain is built from TRBV6-5 and TRBJ2-7, with 8 bases matching TRBD1. V lost 5 bases and J lost 0; bases outside the gene matches: 6. The CDR3 runs to 15 residues. Germline CDR1 and CDR2: MNHEY and SVGAGI. CDR3 in amino acids: CASSQQGAHSYEQYF. CDR3 bases: TGTGCCAGCAGTCAGCAGGGGGCCCACTCCTACGAGCAGTACTTC.

The chain is built from TRBV6-6 and TRBJ1-2; D unclear. The CDR3 totals 13 residues. Trimming shortened V by 2 bases and J by 8 bases, and 12 bases separated the two germline ends. Germline lookup yields CDR1 MNHNY and CDR2 SVGAGI (reference sequence). The CDR3 nucleotides are TGTGCCAGCAGTTACCCGGGGTATCTCGGCTACACCTTC. This sequence encodes CASSYPGYLGYTF.

V is TRBV16 and J is TRBJ1-1; possible D gene TRBD1, 5 bases. Trimming pared 4 bases from V and 1 base from J, leaving 13 bases between. CDR1 is KGHSY, CDR2 FQNENV, per germline. The CDR3 length is 15 residues. The CDR3 sequence: CASSPLRVENTEAFF. In DNA, the CDR3 is TGTGCCAGCAGCCCCCTCAGGGTGGAGAACACTGAAGCTTTCTTT.

This rearrangement joins TRBV11-3 to TRBJ2-7, with 10 bases identical to TRBD2. With 4 bases clipped from V and 5 bases from J, the junction kept 2 bases outside the gene matches. Germline CDR1 reads SGHNT; CDR2 reads YENEEA. The CDR3 has 13 amino acids. Here the CDR3 DNA reads TGTGCCAGCAGCTATCTAGCGGGGGACGAGCAGTACTTC. Protein product: CASSYLAGDEQYF.

This chain links TRBV29-1 with TRBJ2-5; a weak D match, TRBD2 (6 bases). The V gene lost 2 bases and the J gene lost 2 bases, with 12 bases spanning the gap. Germline-derived CDR1 and CDR2 are SQVTM and ANQGSEA. There are 14 residues in the CDR3. This CDR3 is CSVERLGFQETQYF. For the CDR3, the DNA is TGCAGCGTTGAACGACTAGGTTTTCAAGAGACCCAGTACTTC.

The V and J genes are TRBV6-6 and TRBJ1-4; D is ambiguous. Deletions cut 6 bases from V and 7 bases from J, with 15 bases between. The CDR3 covers 14 residues. In germline, CDR1 is MNHNY, CDR2 SVGAGI (reference sequence). The CDR3 sequence is CASRDLRAGEKLFF. The CDR3, as DNA: TGTGCCAGCAGGGACCTCCGAGCGGGTGAAAAACTGTTTTTT.

V is TRBV4-2 and J is TRBJ1-2; maybe TRBD1 (5 bases). Trimming removed 0 bases at V and 6 bases at J, with 14 bases between. Looked up from germline, CDR1 is LGHNA and CDR2 is YNFKEQ. The CDR3 has 15 amino acids. CDR3 sequence reads: CASSQDRDWLDGYTF. The CDR3 DNA sequence: TGTGCCAGCAGCCAAGATAGGGACTGGTTGGATGGCTACACCTTC.

The rearrangement joins TRBV5-1 to TRBJ2-7; D may be TRBD2 (7 bases). Trimming pared 8 bases from V and 5 bases from J, leaving 23 bases between. The CDR3 is 15 residues long. The germline V gene has CDR1 SGHRS and CDR2 YFSETQ. In DNA, the CDR3 is TGCGCCAGTGCCTCCTTTGGGGGGGGGCGGAACGAGCAGTACTTC. It specifies CASASFGGGRNEQYF.

The chain has TRBV27 and TRBJ1-5; D possibly corresponds to TRBD1 (6 bases). CDR3 length: 14 amino acids. Germline values: CDR1 MNHEY, CDR2 SMNVEV (reference sequence). V was shortened by 6 bases and J by 5 bases, with 14 bases between the two germline ends. The CDR3: CASRLADRDQPQHF. In nucleotides, the CDR3 is TGTGCCAGCAGGCTCGCGGACAGAGATCAGCCCCAGCATTTT.

In this sample, this clone turned up a few times. The chain uses TRBV4-3 and TRBJ1-4; D gene uncertain. Germline CDR1 is LGHNA and CDR2 is YSLEER. The V end lost 2 bases, the J end lost 3 bases, and 7 bases lay between the germline ends. CDR3 length: 14 amino acids. For the CDR3, the DNA is TGCGCCAGCAGCCAAAAAGCGTCTAATGAAAAACTGTTTTTT. This encodes CASSQKASNEKLFF.

This clone was seen a few times. The rearrangement links TRBV18 to TRBJ1-5, with 7 bases identical to TRBD1. The germline CDR1 and CDR2 sequences are KGHSH and LQKENI. CDR3 length: 15 amino acids. The junction had 2 bases not matched to a gene; V was cut back by 2 bases and J by 1 base. CDR3: CASSPKTGSNQPQHF. DNA for the CDR3: TGTGCCAGCTCACCAAAGACAGGGAGCAATCAGCCCCAGCATTTT.

This clone occurred a few times. The V and J genes are TRBV5-1 and TRBJ1-6; D unresolved. V lost 0 bases and J 9 bases, leaving 13 bases between the germline ends. Germline CDR1 is SGHRS and CDR2 is YFSETQ. This CDR3 spans 15 amino acids. The CDR3 nucleotides read TGCGCCAGCAGCTTGGCAGGCGGGTTGGGTTCACCCCTCCACTTT. Translation gives CASSLAGGLGSPLHF. Filled out from reference TRBV5-1 and TRBJ1-6, the complete variable domain reads KAGVTQTPRYLIKTRGQQVTLSCSPISGHRSVSWYQQTPGQGLQFLFEYFSETQRNKGNFPGRFSGRQFSNSRSEMNVSTLELGDSALYLCASSLAGGLGSPLHFGNGTRLTVT.

V usage is TRBV5-4 and J usage is TRBJ2-1; D is ambiguous. With 4 bases removed from V and 5 bases from J, the gap between germline ends came to 7 bases. CDR1 is SGHNT and CDR2 is YYREEE in the germline V gene (reference sequence). The CDR3 covers 12 residues. The CDR3 sequence: CASSPVDNEQFF. In nucleotides, the CDR3 is TGTGCCAGCAGCCCCGTCGACAATGAGCAGTTCTTC.

In DNA, the CDR3 is TGTGCCACAAGCCCGGGACAGGGCCAAGAGACCCAGTACTTC. It is translated as CATSPGQGQETQYF. The chain joins TRBV10-3 to TRBJ2-5, with 9 bases matching TRBD1. V shed 10 bases, J shed 1 base, and the junction held 7 bases outside the gene matches. CDR1 ENHRY and CDR2 SYGVKD come from the germline V gene. The CDR3 consists of 14 residues.

V is TRBV4-1 and J is TRBJ2-7, with D hard to call. Germline lookup yields CDR1 MGHRA and CDR2 YSYEKL. The CDR3 runs to 15 residues. Trimming stripped 0 bases from V and 2 bases from J, with 11 bases between. CDR3 residues: CASSQDPGVTYEQYF. In nucleotides, the CDR3 is TGCGCCAGCAGCCAAGATCCAGGTGTTACCTACGAGCAGTACTTC.

This sequence joins TRBV9 and TRBJ2-1; tentative D call: TRBD1 (5 bases). The CDR3 is made up of 17 amino acids. CDR1 and CDR2 from the germline V gene are SGDLS and YYNGEE. The ends were cut back, 2 bases at V and 3 bases at J, with 18 bases in the middle. The chain's CDR3 is CASSVQSIQDGYNEQFF. For the CDR3, the DNA is TGTGCCAGCAGCGTTCAATCCATACAGGATGGCTACAATGAGCAGTTCTTC.

This chain uses TRBV27 with TRBJ2-5; the D gene is possibly TRBD2 (6 bases). The ends were cut back, 4 bases at V and 5 bases at J, with 20 bases in the middle. The CDR3 length is 16 residues. Germline CDR1 reads MNHEY; CDR2 reads SMNVEV (reference sequence). The CDR3 sequence: CASSSLRGGVGETQYF. CDR3 nucleotide sequence: TGTGCCAGCAGTTCCCTCCGGGGCGGGGTGGGGGAGACCCAGTACTTC.

This clone was observed a handful of times. The chain is built from TRBV18 and TRBJ1-5, with D perhaps TRBD1 (6 bases). The CDR3 extends over 15 amino acids. The germline CDR1 and CDR2 sequences are KGHSH and LQKENI. Deletions cut 2 bases from V and 3 bases from J, with 11 bases between. The CDR3 here is CASSPVTGVNQPQHF. In DNA form, the CDR3 reads TGTGCCAGCTCACCAGTGACAGGAGTCAATCAGCCCCAGCATTTT.

V is TRBV11-2 and J is TRBJ1-2, with 7 nucleotides matching TRBD1. CDR3 length equals 15 residues. Looked up from germline, CDR1 is SGHAT and CDR2 is FQNNGV. V shed 1 base and J 3 bases; nucleotides not matched to a gene: 5. The DNA of the CDR3 is TGTGCCAGCAGCTTAGTCGAGGGGGCGGACTATGGCTACACCTTC. Translated, it gives CASSLVEGADYGYTF.